Shown below are 31 T cell receptor beta chains from a single sample sequenced in a study of blood T cell repertoires in COVID-19. Sequenced by immunoSEQ multiplex PCR; TCRdb stores in-frame clones only, minus some. The sample includes tens of thousands of clones, 90% to 95% of them seen just once. The sequencing sample was made of peripheral blood. Receptors were obtained from a human donor with active COVID-19. The donor label of this sample is uncertain.

This chain joins TRBV24-1 and TRBJ1-4; 8 positions agree with TRBD1. CDR3 size: 16 residues. CDR1 KGHDR and CDR2 SFDVKD come from the germline V gene. Trimming took 3 bases from V and 5 from J; bases not matched to a gene: 7. The CDR3 protein is CATSDPGQGKNEKLFF. The DNA for the CDR3 is TGTGCCACCAGTGATCCCGGACAGGGAAAGAATGAAAAACTGTTTTTT.

V usage is TRBV27 and J usage is TRBJ1-5; TRBD1 is a possible D gene (6 bases). V gave up 4 bases and J gave up 1 base, with 14 bases separating them. The CDR3 runs 16 residues. Germline-derived CDR1 and CDR2 are MNHEY and SMNVEV (reference sequence). The CDR3 sequence: CASSSITGFSNQPQHF. In DNA form, the CDR3 reads TGTGCCAGCAGTTCAATTACAGGGTTCAGCAATCAGCCCCAGCATTTT.

The V call is TRBV7-8, the J call TRBJ1-5; D remains unclear. Trimming removed 2 bases at V and 0 bases at J, with 17 bases between. This CDR3 is built from 18 residues. CDR1 is SGHVS, CDR2 FQNEAQ, per germline. As DNA, the CDR3 is TGTGCCAGCAGCTTACTGGGTGGCGCGGGGTATAGCAATCAGCCCCAGCATTTT. Translation gives CASSLLGGAGYSNQPQHF.

CDR3 DNA: TGTGCCAGCAGCTTAAAGGACAGGGACACCGGGGAGCTGTTTTTT. This codes for CASSLKDRDTGELFF. The chain combines TRBV5-6 with TRBJ2-2, with 8 positions matching TRBD1. Germline CDR1 reads SGHDT; CDR2 reads YYEEEE. Unmatched junction bases numbered 3, after V lost 2 bases and J lost 3 bases. The CDR3 consists of 15 residues.

The rearrangement uses TRBV7-8 and TRBJ2-2; D not certain. Germline V lookup: CDR1 SGHVS, CDR2 FQNEAQ. CDR3 size: 14 residues. Trimming pared 6 bases from V and 1 base from J, leaving 9 bases between. CDR3 sequence reads: CASRKTENTGELFF. In DNA form, the CDR3 reads TGTGCCAGCAGAAAAACAGAGAACACCGGGGAGCTGTTTTTT.

This chain joins TRBV11-2 and TRBJ2-7; tentative D call: TRBD1 (6 bases). The CDR3 runs to 13 residues. Germline V gene lookup returns CDR1 SGHAT and CDR2 FQNNGV. The ends were cut back, 5 bases at V and 5 bases at J, with 13 bases in the middle. In DNA, the CDR3 is TGTGCCAGCAGCCCTACAGGGATCCACGAGCAGTACTTC. Translating it yields CASSPTGIHEQYF.

The chain couples TRBV28 to TRBJ2-1; 8 bases match TRBD1. The V gene's germline CDR1 is MDHEN and CDR2 SYDVKM. V shed 8 bases and J 8 bases; nucleotides not matched to a gene: 8. CDR3 length: 13 residues. For the CDR3, the DNA is TGTGCCAGCTCGGGACAGGTTAACGATGAGCAGTTCTTC. Protein: CASSGQVNDEQFF.

The CDR3 sequence: CASSEAGDRLYNQPQHF. The CDR3 bases are TGTGCCAGCAGTGAAGCTGGGGACAGGCTTTACAATCAGCCCCAGCATTTT. J is TRBJ1-5 and V is TRBV6-1; TRBD1 aligns across 8 bases. The V and J ends lost 0 bases and 3 bases, in that order; junction bases with no gene match: 7. Per the germline V gene, CDR1 is MNHNS and CDR2 is SASEGT. The CDR3 consists of 17 residues.

The chain employs TRBV12-5 and TRBJ2-5, with 8 bases fitting TRBD1. The CDR3 has 18 amino acids. The trim removed 7 bases at V and 5 bases at J, leaving 21 bases unmatched. Germline CDR1 and CDR2: LGHNT and FRNRAP. CDR3 sequence reads: CASEPDREWFETMETQYF. The CDR3 DNA reads as TGTGCTAGTGAACCGGACAGGGAATGGTTCGAGACTATGGAGACCCAGTACTTC.

J is TRBJ2-7 and V is TRBV6-2 or TRBV6-3; TRBD1 is a possible D gene (6 bases). CDR3 length equals 15 residues. Trimming removed 0 bases at V and 4 bases at J, with 13 bases between. Germline lookup yields CDR1 MNHEY and CDR2 SVGEGT. Here the CDR3 reads CASSYSFQGSYEQYF. CDR3 DNA: TGTGCCAGCAGTTACTCGTTTCAGGGGTCTTACGAGCAGTACTTC.

The genes are TRBV18 and TRBJ1-1; a weak D match, TRBD1 (6 bases). The CDR3 is made up of 12 amino acids. The germline gives CDR1 KGHSH, CDR2 LQKENI. V dropped 0 bases and J dropped 11 bases, with 10 bases sitting between them. The CDR3 region is CASSPPRGGAFF. In DNA, the CDR3 is TGTGCCAGCTCACCACCCAGGGGCGGGGCTTTCTTT.

V and J are TRBV5-4 and TRBJ2-1; 8 nucleotides agree with TRBD2. V shed 0 bases, J shed 1 base, and the junction held 3 bases outside the gene matches. In germline, CDR1 is SGHNT, CDR2 YYREEE (reference sequence). This CDR3 is 16 amino acids long. The CDR3 nucleotides read TGTGCCAGCAGCTTGGACGGGAGGGGGTCCTACAATGAGCAGTTCTTC. Protein sequence: CASSLDGRGSYNEQFF.

This chain connects TRBV4-3 to TRBJ1-2; possibly TRBD1 for D (6 bases). V was pared by 4 bases and J by 2 bases, with 20 bases between. The CDR3 sequence is 17 residues long. CDR1 is LGHNA, CDR2 YSLEER, per germline. CDR3 DNA: TGCGCCAGCAGCCCCCTGGGGGCAGGGTCAAGGAACTATGGCTACACCTTC. It encodes CASSPLGAGSRNYGYTF.

The chain links TRBV11-3 to TRBJ2-7; the D is unclear. The germline CDR1 and CDR2 sequences are SGHNT and YENEEA. The CDR3 is made up of 11 amino acids. The V end was cut by 4 bases, the J end by 3 bases, with 4 bases between. The CDR3 sequence: CASSSNYEQYF. The CDR3 DNA reads TGTGCCAGCAGCTCAAACTACGAGCAGTACTTC.

The gene calls are TRBV13 and TRBJ1-2; TRBD1 is a possible D gene (6 bases). Trimming took off 6 bases at V and 4 bases at J, with 15 bases between the two ends. Germline-derived CDR1 and CDR2 are PRHDT and FYEKMQ (reference sequence). This CDR3 has 14 residues. The CDR3 region is CASRSNRESYGYTF. The CDR3 nucleotides read TGTGCCAGCAGATCGAACAGGGAGAGCTATGGCTACACCTTC.

The chain has TRBV5-1 and TRBJ2-2; the D gene is possibly TRBD1 (6 bases). Germline V gene data show CDR1 as SGHRS and CDR2 as YFSETQ. Trimming removed 2 bases from V and 6 bases from J, with 8 bases in between. The CDR3 has 13 residues. The CDR3 DNA sequence: TGCGCCAGCAGCTTCCCAGGGGCCGGGGAGCTGTTTTTT. Protein: CASSFPGAGELFF. The full variable domain, with the rest looked up from reference TRBV5-1 and TRBJ2-2, is KAGVTQTPRYLIKTRGQQVTLSCSPISGHRSVSWYQQTPGQGLQFLFEYFSETQRNKGNFPGRFSGRQFSNSRSEMNVSTLELGDSALYLCASSFPGAGELFFGEGSRLTVL.

In regard to this clone: The same CDR3 also results from other DNA sequences found in this sample. The rearrangement joins TRBV9 to TRBJ1-5; 9 bases are a match to TRBD1. Trimming cost V 3 bases and J 1 base; bases outside gene matches: 2. This CDR3 spans 15 amino acids. Germline V gene sequence: CDR1 SGDLS, CDR2 YYNGEE. CDR3 nucleotide sequence: TGTGCCAGCAGCGCCGGACAGGGGAGCAATCAGCCCCAGCATTTT. It specifies CASSAGQGSNQPQHF.

This clone is a singleton in its sample. The V call is TRBV5-4, the J call TRBJ2-2; 8 bases map to TRBD2. This CDR3 comprises 19 residues. The germline CDR1 and CDR2 sequences are SGHNT and YYREEE (reference sequence). The V gene end was trimmed by 4 bases and the J gene end by 0 bases; junction bases not matched to a gene: 14. The CDR3 spells CASSRGVSGDQANTGELFF. The CDR3 region has the DNA TGTGCCAGCAGCCGAGGAGTTAGCGGGGACCAAGCGAACACCGGGGAGCTGTTTTTT.

J is TRBJ2-1 and V is TRBV28; D perhaps matches TRBD2 (7 bases). CDR1 and CDR2 from the germline V gene are MDHEN and SYDVKM. The CDR3 has 15 amino acids. V was trimmed by 5 bases and J by 0 bases, leaving 11 bases between them. CDR3 nucleotides: TGTGCCAGCAGTAGGGGGGGAGGCTCCTACAATGAGCAGTTCTTC. Translating gives CASSRGGGSYNEQFF.

This chain uses TRBV6-6 with TRBJ1-6; D is possibly TRBD1 (6 bases). The CDR3 is 16 residues long. Germline lookup yields CDR1 MNHNY and CDR2 SVGAGI (reference sequence). Trimming stripped 5 bases from V and 11 bases from J, with 22 bases between. CDR3 sequence (DNA): TGTGCCAGCAGTAGTAAGGGGATTTCAGAGGGGGCACCCCTCCACTTT. Translated, it gives CASSSKGISEGAPLHF.

This clone has just a few counts. CDR3 sequence (DNA): TGTGCCAGCAGCGTAGCACAGGGGAATTCACCCCTCCACTTT. Amino acid sequence: CASSVAQGNSPLHF. This sequence joins TRBV9 and TRBJ1-6; 7 bases match TRBD1. Trimming removed 0 bases from V and 7 bases from J; junction bases left unmatched: 1. Germline lookup yields CDR1 SGDLS and CDR2 YYNGEE. The CDR3 consists of 14 residues.

The chain joins TRBV28 to TRBJ2-7; tentatively, D is TRBD1 (6 bases). Germline V gives CDR1 MDHEN, CDR2 SYDVKM. Trimming removed 5 bases at V and 3 bases at J, with 8 bases between. The CDR3 consists of 12 residues. The CDR3 spells CASSRTVYEQYF. The CDR3 region has the DNA TGTGCCAGCAGTCGGACAGTCTACGAGCAGTACTTC.

CDR3 sequence reads: CASSRTGAAGELFF. The CDR3 bases are TGTGCCAGCAGCCGGACAGGGGCGGCCGGGGAGCTGTTTTTT. The V gene is TRBV7-9, the J gene TRBJ2-2; 9 nucleotides agree with TRBD1. With V trimmed by 5 bases and J by 6 bases, 4 bases remained unmatched. This CDR3 contains 14 residues. Germline V gives CDR1 SEHNR, CDR2 FQNEAQ (reference sequence).

V is TRBV29-1 and J is TRBJ2-2; TRBD1 matches at 11 bases. V was pared by 6 bases and J by 3 bases, with 6 bases of the junction left unmatched. This CDR3 has 15 residues. Germline V gives CDR1 SQVTM, CDR2 ANQGSEA. CDR3 amino acids: CSVGQGAYDTGELFF. The CDR3 DNA reads TGCAGCGTCGGACAGGGGGCGTATGACACCGGGGAGCTGTTTTTT.

V gene TRBV4-2 combines with J gene TRBJ2-2; perhaps TRBD2 as D (6 bases). Germline assignment: CDR1 LGHNA and CDR2 YNFKEQ. Trimming stripped 6 bases from V and 1 base from J, with 18 bases between. The CDR3 extends over 17 amino acids. CDR3 sequence (DNA): TGTGCCAGCAGGGCGGGAACGTCGGGAGAGAACACCGGGGAGCTGTTTTTT. It codes for CASRAGTSGENTGELFF.

The V call is TRBV4-1, the J call TRBJ1-1; a possible D gene is TRBD1 (6 bases). The V gene lost 4 bases and the J gene lost 1 base, with 13 bases spanning the gap. Looked up from germline, CDR1 is MGHRA and CDR2 is YSYEKL. CDR3 length equals 15 residues. CDR3 nucleotide sequence: TGCGCCAGCAGCCCTGGGGACATATCGAACACTGAAGCTTTCTTT. Its translation: CASSPGDISNTEAFF.

The J gene is TRBJ2-7, the V gene TRBV19; no firm D call. Germline V gene sequence: CDR1 LNHDA, CDR2 SQIVND (reference sequence). V shed 3 bases and J shed 6 bases, with 12 bases lying between them. CDR3 length: 13 residues. The CDR3 spells CASSIAQRGEQYF. The CDR3 nucleotides are TGTGCCAGTAGTATTGCCCAGAGAGGCGAGCAGTACTTC.

V is TRBV5-1 and J is TRBJ1-4; 7 bases fit TRBD1. V lost 4 bases and J lost 7; bases outside the gene matches: 7. The length of the CDR3 is 14 residues. Germline values: CDR1 SGHRS, CDR2 YFSETQ. The DNA of the CDR3 is TGCGCCAGCAGCGGAGGGACAGCGGGTGAAAAACTGTTTTTT. Its translation is CASSGGTAGEKLFF.

CDR3 amino acids: CASKMSRGNEQFF. The CDR3, as DNA: TGTGCCAGCAAAATGTCGCGGGGGAATGAGCAGTTCTTC. The genes are TRBV2 and TRBJ2-1; 7 bases align to TRBD2. Germline CDR1 is SNHLY and CDR2 is FYNNEI. The length of the CDR3 is 13 residues. V shed 7 bases, J shed 7 bases, and the junction held 7 bases outside the gene matches. Variable domain in full (rest from reference TRBV2 and TRBJ2-1): EPEVTQTPSHQVTQMGQEVILRCVPISNHLYFYWYRQILGQKVEFLVSFYNNEISEKSEIFDDQFSVERPDGSNFTLKIRSTKLEDSAMYFCASKMSRGNEQFFGPGTRLTVL.

The sample holds a few counts of this clone. V gene TRBV7-9 combines with J gene TRBJ2-7; D is unresolved. The CDR3 covers 15 residues. V was cut by 3 bases and J by 2 bases, with 14 bases left in between. The germline CDR1 and CDR2 sequences are SEHNR and FQNEAQ (reference sequence). DNA for the CDR3: TGTGCCAGCAGCTTTGTCGTCGAGAGGCCCTACGAGCAGTACTTC. Protein sequence: CASSFVVERPYEQYF.

This clone was observed a single time. The chain joins TRBV9 to TRBJ2-5; D ambiguous. Germline CDR1 is SGDLS and CDR2 is YYNGEE. CDR3 size: 13 residues. The germline V and J ends were trimmed by 2 bases and 2 bases, with 7 bases remaining between them. CDR3 amino acids: CASSVSRQETQYF. In DNA, the CDR3 is TGTGCCAGCAGCGTTAGCCGGCAAGAGACCCAGTACTTC.